This T cell receptor beta chain was sequenced in a study of identical twins. Findings of the study overall: Out-of-frame TCR alpha sharing in monozygotic twins exceeded recombination model predictions.

The CDR3 is 18 residues long. With 1 base clipped from V and 2 bases from J, the junction kept 8 bases outside the gene matches. Germline V gene data show CDR1 as SGHAT and CDR2 as FQNNGV. With respect to this clonotype: Antigen unknown.

Each CDR3 protein is one row after TCRdb ran MiXCR on the 5' RACE reads. The sample holds 420,000 or so distinct CDR3 sequences, approximately 18% seen once. The sample comprised naive T cells sorted from blood. This chain joins TRBV11-2 and TRBJ2-3, with 11 bases fitting TRBD2. The TCR was taken from a man in his fifties in good health. CDR3 sequence reads: CASSLGSGLAELTDTQYF. Written as DNA, the CDR3 is TGTGCCAGCAGCTTAGGGTCGGGACTAGCGGAGCTCACAGATACGCAGTATTTT.